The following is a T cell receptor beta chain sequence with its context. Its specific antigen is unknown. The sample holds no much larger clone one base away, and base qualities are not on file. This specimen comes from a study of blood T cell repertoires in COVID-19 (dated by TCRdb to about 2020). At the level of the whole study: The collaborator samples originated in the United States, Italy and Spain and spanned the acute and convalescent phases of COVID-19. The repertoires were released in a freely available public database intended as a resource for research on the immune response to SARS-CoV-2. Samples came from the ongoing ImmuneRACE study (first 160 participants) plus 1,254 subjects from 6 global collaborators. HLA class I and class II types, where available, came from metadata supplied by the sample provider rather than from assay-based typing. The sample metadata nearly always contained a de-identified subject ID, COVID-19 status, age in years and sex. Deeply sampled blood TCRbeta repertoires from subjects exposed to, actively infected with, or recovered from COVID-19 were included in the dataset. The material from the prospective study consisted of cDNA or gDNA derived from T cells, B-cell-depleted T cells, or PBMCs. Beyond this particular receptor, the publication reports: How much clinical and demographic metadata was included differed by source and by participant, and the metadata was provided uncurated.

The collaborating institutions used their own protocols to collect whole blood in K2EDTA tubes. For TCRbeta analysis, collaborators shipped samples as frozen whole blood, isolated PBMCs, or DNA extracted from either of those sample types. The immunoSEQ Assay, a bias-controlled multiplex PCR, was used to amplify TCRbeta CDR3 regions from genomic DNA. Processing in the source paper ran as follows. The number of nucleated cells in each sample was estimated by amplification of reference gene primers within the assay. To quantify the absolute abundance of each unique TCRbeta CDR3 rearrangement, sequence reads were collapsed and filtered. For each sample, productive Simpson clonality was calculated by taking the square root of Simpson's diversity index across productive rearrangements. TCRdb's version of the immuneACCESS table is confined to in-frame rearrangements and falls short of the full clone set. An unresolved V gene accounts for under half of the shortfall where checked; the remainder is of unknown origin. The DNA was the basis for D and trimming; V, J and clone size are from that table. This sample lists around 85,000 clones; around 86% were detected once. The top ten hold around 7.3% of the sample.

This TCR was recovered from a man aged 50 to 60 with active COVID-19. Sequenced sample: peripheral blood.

The CDR3 protein: CASKYRGPYNEQFF. The bases are TGTGCCAGCAAATACAGGGGGCCATACAATGAGCAGTTCTTC. The sequence joins TRBV28 to TRBJ2-1, and 9 bases in between align with TRBD1. Per the germline V gene, MDHEN is the CDR1 and SYDVKM is the CDR2. Including cysteine and phenylalanine, the CDR3 has 14 amino acids. Only the CDR3 region is kept as DNA, spanning 42 bases read in frame from base 1. Trimming leaves V shorter by 7 bases and J shorter by 4 bases, with the junction holding 5 bases beyond the gene matches.